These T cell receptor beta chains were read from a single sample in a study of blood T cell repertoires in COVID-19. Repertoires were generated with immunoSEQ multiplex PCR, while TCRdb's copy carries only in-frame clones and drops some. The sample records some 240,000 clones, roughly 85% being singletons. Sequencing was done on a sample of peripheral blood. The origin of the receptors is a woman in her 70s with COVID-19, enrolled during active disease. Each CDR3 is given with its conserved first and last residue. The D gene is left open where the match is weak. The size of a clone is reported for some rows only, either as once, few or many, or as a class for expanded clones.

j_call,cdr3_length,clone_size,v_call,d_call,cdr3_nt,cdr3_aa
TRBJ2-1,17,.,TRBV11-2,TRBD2,TGTGCCAGCACTATACGGGGTAGCGGGAGTCCCTACAATGAGCAGTTCTTC,CASTIRGSGSPYNEQFF
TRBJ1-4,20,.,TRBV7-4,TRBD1,TGTGCCAGCAGCTTCCCCCCGGACGCCTTTGGACAGGTACGTCCTGAAAAACTGTTTTTT,CASSFPPDAFGQVRPEKLFF
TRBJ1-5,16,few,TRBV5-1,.,TGCGCCAGCAGCTTGGGAAGCCAACAGGGTGGTCAGCCCCAGCATTTT,CASSLGSQQGGQPQHF
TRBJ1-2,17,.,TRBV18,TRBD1,TGTGCCAGCTCACGAACCTTCGGGACAGGGAGGGACTATGGCTACACCTTC,CASSRTFGTGRDYGYTF
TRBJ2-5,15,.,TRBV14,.,TGTGCCAGCAGCCAAGAGAGGGTCAAGGGAGAGACCCAGTACTTC,CASSQERVKGETQYF
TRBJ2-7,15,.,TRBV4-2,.,TGTGCCAGCAGCCCAAATCCCACCGGGGGCTACGAGCAGTACTTC,CASSPNPTGGYEQYF
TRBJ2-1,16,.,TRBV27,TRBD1,TGTGCCAGCAGTCCCGCCGGACAGGGGGCGGCCAATGAGCAGTTCTTC,CASSPAGQGAANEQFF
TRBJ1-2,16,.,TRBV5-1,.,TGCGCCAGCAGCCAAACCCCGACAGCGACAAACTATGGCTACACCTTC,CASSQTPTATNYGYTF
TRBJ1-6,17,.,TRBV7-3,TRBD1,TGTGCCAGCAGCTTAAGAGGTCTAGGGGACAGGCATTCACCCCTCCACTTT,CASSLRGLGDRHSPLHF
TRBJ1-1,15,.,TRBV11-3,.,TGTGCCAGCAGCCCCTACTCGGGACACCTCACTGAAGCTTTCTTT,CASSPYSGHLTEAFF
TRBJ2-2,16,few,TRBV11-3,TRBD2,TGTGCCAGCAGCCCTAGGACTAGCGGTTACACCGGGGAGCTGTTTTTT,CASSPRTSGYTGELFF
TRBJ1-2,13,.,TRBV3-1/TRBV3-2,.,TGTGCCAGCAGCTCCATCCCCAGGGCTGGCTACACCTTC,CASSSIPRAGYTF
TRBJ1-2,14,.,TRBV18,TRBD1,TGTGCCAGCTCACCGGGGGACAGGGAGTTCGGCTACACCTTC,CASSPGDREFGYTF
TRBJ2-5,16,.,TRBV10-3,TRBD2,TGTGCCATCAGTGAACGACTAGCGGGGGCCCAAGAGACCCAGTACTTC,CAISERLAGAQETQYF
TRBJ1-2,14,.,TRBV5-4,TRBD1,TGTGCCAGCAGCTTCAGACAGGGAAGACCAGGCTACACCTTC,CASSFRQGRPGYTF
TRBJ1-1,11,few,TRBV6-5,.,TGTGCCAGCAGTTACCTAGGTGAAGCTTTCTTT,CASSYLGEAFF
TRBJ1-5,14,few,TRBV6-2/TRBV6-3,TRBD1,TGTGCCAGCAACCCGACAGGGGGCCGGCAGCCCCAGCATTTT,CASNPTGGRQPQHF
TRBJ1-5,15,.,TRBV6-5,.,TGTGCCAGTTCTATGGGCTTTAATAGCAATCAGCCCCAGCATTTT,CASSMGFNSNQPQHF
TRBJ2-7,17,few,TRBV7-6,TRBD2,TGTGCCAGCAGCTTAGGGGCGGGAGGGCTTTTCTCCTACGAGCAGTACTTC,CASSLGAGGLFSYEQYF
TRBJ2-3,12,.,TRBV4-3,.,TGCGCCAGCAGCCAGGCTACAGATACGCAGTATTTT,CASSQATDTQYF
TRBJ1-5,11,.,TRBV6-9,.,TGTGCCAGCACCCCGGGGGAGCCCCAGCATTTT,CASTPGEPQHF
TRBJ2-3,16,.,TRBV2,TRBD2,TGTGCCAGCAGTGAATTGGCGGGGGGTGGCACAGATACGCAGTATTTT,CASSELAGGGTDTQYF
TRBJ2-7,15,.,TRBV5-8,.,TGTGCCAGCAGCTTGGCGGACAAGGCTCCCTACGAGCAGTACTTC,CASSLADKAPYEQYF
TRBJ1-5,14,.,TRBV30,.,TGTGCCTGGAGTTCGACAGATAGCAATCAGCCCCAGCATTTT,CAWSSTDSNQPQHF
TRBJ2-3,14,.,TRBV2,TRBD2,TGTGCCAGCAGACTAGCGGGGGGCACAGATACGCAGTATTTT,CASRLAGGTDTQYF
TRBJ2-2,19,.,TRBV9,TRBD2,TGTGCCAGCAGCGTACCACTAGCGGGGCCCGAGGTTCCAGCCGGGGAGCTGTTTTTT,CASSVPLAGPEVPAGELFF
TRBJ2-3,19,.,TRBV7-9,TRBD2,TGTGCCAGCAGCCCTAGGAACCCTATAGCGGGGGTGATGACAGATACGCAGTATTTT,CASSPRNPIAGVMTDTQYF
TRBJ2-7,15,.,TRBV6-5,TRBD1,TGTGCCAGCAGGACCCCCGGGACAGGCCTCTACGAGCAGTACTTC,CASRTPGTGLYEQYF
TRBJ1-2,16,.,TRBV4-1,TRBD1,TGCGCCAGCAGACACATTGGACAGGGGAGGAACTATGGCTACACCTTC,CASRHIGQGRNYGYTF
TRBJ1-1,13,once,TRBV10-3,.,TGTGCCATCACCGGACAACTGAACACTGAAGCTTTCTTT,CAITGQLNTEAFF
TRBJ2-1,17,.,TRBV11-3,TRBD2,TGTGCCAGCAGCTTAGATGGACTAGCGGGGGGCCGAAATGAGCAGTTCTTC,CASSLDGLAGGRNEQFF
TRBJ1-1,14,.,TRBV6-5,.,TGTGCCAGCAGTTACGGAGGTATGAACACTGAAGCTTTCTTT,CASSYGGMNTEAFF
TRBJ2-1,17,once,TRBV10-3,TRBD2,TGTGCCATCAGTGAGCCTAGCGGGAGGCCCAACTACAATGAGCAGTTCTTC,CAISEPSGRPNYNEQFF
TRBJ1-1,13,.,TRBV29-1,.,TGCAGCGTTCACGCGGGTGGGAACACTGAAGCTTTCTTT,CSVHAGGNTEAFF
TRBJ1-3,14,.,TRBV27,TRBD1,TGTGCCAGCAGGGGACAGGGGGCTGGAAACACCATATATTTT,CASRGQGAGNTIYF
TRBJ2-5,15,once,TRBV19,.,TGTGCCAGTAGTATAACAGGAGAGCGACAAGAGACCCAGTACTTC,CASSITGERQETQYF
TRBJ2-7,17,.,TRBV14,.,TGTGCCAGCAGCCAAGCCCGGGGGGCTAGCGATCCCTACGAGCAGTACTTC,CASSQARGASDPYEQYF
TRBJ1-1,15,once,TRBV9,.,TGTGCCAGCAGCCTCTCCGGGACAAGTGCCACTGAAGCTTTCTTT,CASSLSGTSATEAFF
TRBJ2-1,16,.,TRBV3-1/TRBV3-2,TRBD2,TGTGCCAGCAGCCAAGGCGCGGCGGGAGGATGGGATGAGCAGTTCTTC,CASSQGAAGGWDEQFF
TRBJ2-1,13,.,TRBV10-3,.,TGTGCCATCAGTGAGCCGTATTACAATGAGCAGTTCTTC,CAISEPYYNEQFF
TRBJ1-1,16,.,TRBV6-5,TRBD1,TGTGCCAGCAGTTATTCTAGTAGGACAGGGGTCACTGAAGCTTTCTTT,CASSYSSRTGVTEAFF
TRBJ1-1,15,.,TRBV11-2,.,TGTGCCAGCAGCTTAGAAGGGGGATTGAACACTGAAGCTTTCTTT,CASSLEGGLNTEAFF
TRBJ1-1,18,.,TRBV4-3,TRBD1,TGCGCCAGCAGCCAAGAACGAACCCCGGGACAGGGTAATACTGAAGCTTTCTTT,CASSQERTPGQGNTEAFF
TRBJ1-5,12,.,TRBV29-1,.,TGCAGCGTGGGGGAGGGGGGACAGCCCCAGCATTTT,CSVGEGGQPQHF
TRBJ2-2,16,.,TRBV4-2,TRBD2,TGTGCCAGCAGCCCCCGGACTAGCGCCAACACCGGGGAGCTGTTTTTT,CASSPRTSANTGELFF
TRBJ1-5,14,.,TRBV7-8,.,TGTGCCAGCAGCTTTGGGAGAAGCAATCAGCCCCAGCATTTT,CASSFGRSNQPQHF